This entry lists 10 T cell receptor beta chains sequenced from one sample in a study of glioma-infiltrating T cells. Using RNA template, CDR3s of TCR alpha and beta were amplified with iRepertoire arm-PCR. MiXCR was run by TCRdb on the multiplex PCR reads, yielding one entry per CDR3 protein. The repertoire holds fewer than 55,000 distinct CDR3 sequences, with more than 20% as singletons. The specimen was glioma tissue, nonneoplastic brain tissue, or PBMCs (not recorded which). All receptors come from a human donor with low-grade glioma or glioblastoma, undergoing nonglioma brain surgery, or in good health (not recorded which).

This clonotype was observed at least ten times. The chain has TRBV2 and TRBJ1-4; D perhaps matches TRBD1 (6 bases). Germline CDR1 and CDR2: SNHLY and FYNNEI. The CDR3 spans 16 residues. The V end was cut by 3 bases, the J end by 1 base, with 12 bases between. DNA of the CDR3: TGTGCCAGCAGTGACAGGGGAGTTGGAACTAATGAAAAACTGTTTTTT. Protein: CASSDRGVGTNEKLFF.

This clonotype was picked up many times. J is TRBJ2-2 and V is TRBV28, with TRBD2 matching 8 bases. J lost 7 bases, V lost 6 bases, and 13 bases had no gene match. Germline V CDR1 and CDR2: MDHEN, SYDVKM. The CDR3 is 16 residues long. CDR3 in amino acids: CASSVLSGGPGGELFF. CDR3 DNA: TGTGCCAGCAGCGTCCTTTCGGGAGGGCCTGGCGGGGAGCTGTTTTTT.

This clonotype came up many times. This chain connects TRBV28 to TRBJ2-7; TRBD2 is a possible D gene (6 bases). Trimming cost V 4 bases and J 4 bases, with 23 bases left between them. CDR1 is MDHEN and CDR2 is SYDVKM in the germline V gene. The CDR3 is 17 amino acids. The CDR3 loop is CASSSRRLGGALYEQYF. CDR3 sequence (DNA): TGTGCCAGCAGTTCCCGGCGGCTAGGCGGGGCCTTATACGAGCAGTACTTC. The complete variable domain, with remaining parts taken from reference TRBV28 and TRBJ2-7, reads DVKVTQSSRYLVKRTGEKVFLECVQDMDHENMFWYRQDPGLGLRLIYFSYDVKMKEKGDIPEGYSVSREKKERFSLILESASTNQTSMYLCASSSRRLGGALYEQYFGPGTRLTVT.

In this sample, this clonotype turned up a few times. The chain employs TRBV4-1 and TRBJ2-7; D tentatively fits TRBD1 or TRBD2 (5 bases each). The CDR3 is 16 residues long. CDR1 and CDR2 (germline): MGHRA, YSYEKL. Trimming shortened V by 1 base and J by 3 bases, and 16 bases separated the two germline ends. The CDR3 is CASSQVYGTSDYEQYF. The CDR3 nucleotides read TGCGCCAGCAGCCAAGTATACGGGACCTCCGACTACGAGCAGTACTTC.

Turning to this clonotype: It may be a read error: a sequence one base away is much more abundant. The CDR3 nucleotides read TGTGCCAGCAGTGGCGAACATGATAGCTCCTATAATTCACCCCTCCACTTT. Translated: CASSGEHDSSYNSPLHF. The rearrangement joins TRBV2 to TRBJ1-6; the D is unclear. The CDR3 has 17 amino acids. The V end lost 4 bases, the J end lost 0 bases, and 13 bases lay between the germline ends. Germline V lookup: CDR1 SNHLY, CDR2 FYNNEI.

This clonotype was counted at least ten times. The J gene is TRBJ2-7, the V gene TRBV4-1; TRBD1 matches at 10 bases. The CDR3 is 16 amino acids. Germline CDR1 and CDR2: MGHRA and YSYEKL. Losses at the gene ends were 2 bases for V and 4 bases for J; bases not matched to a gene: 8. The CDR3 spells CASSQTPGQGVYEQYF. CDR3 nucleotides: TGCGCCAGCAGCCAAACGCCCGGACAGGGGGTTTACGAGCAGTACTTC.

This clonotype is termed medium-sized. CDR3 sequence (DNA): TGTGCCAGCAGGACAGGATATTTCAATCAGCCCCAGCATTTT. Translation: CASRTGYFNQPQHF. J is TRBJ1-5 and V is TRBV28, with a tentative D call TRBD1 (6 bases). The length of the CDR3 is 14 residues. The V and J ends lost 6 bases and 3 bases respectively, with 12 bases between them. From germline, CDR1 is MDHEN and CDR2 SYDVKM.

This clonotype was seen repeatedly, ten times or more. The chain is built from TRBV3-1 and TRBJ2-5; D gene uncertain. The CDR3 consists of 12 residues. The V and J ends lost 0 bases and 7 bases respectively, with 6 bases between them. CDR1 is LGHDT, CDR2 YNNKEL, per germline (reference sequence). CDR3 sequence reads: CASSQESGTQYF. In DNA, the CDR3 is TGTGCCAGCAGCCAAGAGAGTGGGACCCAGTACTTC.

For this clonotype: A single base separates this from a much larger clone, so it may be a read error. The chain carries TRBV2 and TRBJ2-7; 8 bases fit TRBD2. CDR3 length equals 15 residues. Looked up from germline, CDR1 is SNHLY and CDR2 is FYNNEI. In DNA form, the CDR3 reads TGTGCCAGCGGTGAGTACGGGAGGGCCCTCTACGAGCAGTACTTC. Its protein is CASGEYGRALYEQYF.

This clonotype was recorded at least ten times. J is TRBJ2-1 and V is TRBV2; TRBD2 might be the D (6 bases). The V end lost 6 bases, the J end lost 9 bases, and 12 bases lay between the germline ends. Germline V lookup: CDR1 SNHLY, CDR2 FYNNEI. This CDR3 spans 12 amino acids. CDR3 residues: CASSPDSGEQFF. The CDR3 DNA reads TGTGCCAGCAGCCCCGATAGCGGTGAGCAGTTCTTC.